A single sample gave rise to the 13 T cell receptor beta chains below, sequenced in a study of T-cell reconstitution after alpha-beta-depleted transplantation in children. The TCRbeta library was prepared with unique molecular identifiers. Each CDR3 protein is one row after TCRdb ran MiXCR on the PCR reads. The sample includes hundreds of thousands of distinct CDR3 sequences, roughly 15% of them seen just once. The material sequenced was PBMCs, mostly from graft donor cells, taken 360 days after TCRalphabeta/CD19-depleted stem cell transplant. These receptors were collected from a male patient aged 2 to 9 who had a stem cell transplant for acute lymphoblastic leukemia, so the T cells may come from the graft donor.

The V call is TRBV7-8, the J call TRBJ1-1; D is ambiguous. This CDR3 is built from 11 residues. V was trimmed by 4 bases and J by 6 bases, leaving 6 bases between them. CDR1 is SGHVS, CDR2 FQNEAQ, per germline. The CDR3 loop is CASSWGAEAFF. The CDR3 region has the DNA TGTGCCAGCAGCTGGGGAGCTGAAGCTTTCTTT.

This clonotype was observed a handful of times. The V and J genes are TRBV7-8 and TRBJ2-2; 9 bases are shared with TRBD1. The CDR3 has 17 residues. V trimming: 4 bases; J trimming: 0 bases; junction bases outside the gene matches: 6. Germline V CDR1 and CDR2: SGHVS, FQNEAQ. The CDR3: CASSSYRGPTNTGELFF. DNA of the CDR3: TGTGCCAGCAGCTCTTACAGGGGGCCAACGAACACCGGGGAGCTGTTTTTT.

This clonotype was picked up many times. This sequence joins TRBV7-9 and TRBJ1-1; TRBD1 is a possible D gene (5 bases). With 4 bases removed from V and 2 bases from J, the gap between germline ends came to 17 bases. Germline CDR1 is SEHNR and CDR2 is FQNEAQ (reference sequence). The length of the CDR3 is 16 residues. The CDR3 protein is CASSSRGEGENTEAFF. CDR3 bases: TGTGCCAGCAGCTCCCGGGGGGAAGGGGAAAACACTGAAGCTTTCTTT.

This chain uses TRBV9 with TRBJ1-1, with D possibly matching TRBD1 (5 bases). The length of the CDR3 is 14 residues. V lost 3 bases and J lost 4, with 13 bases in between. Germline V gene data show CDR1 as SGDLS and CDR2 as YYNGEE. In nucleotides, the CDR3 is TGTGCCAGCAGCGCGGCGGGGGGGGGCACTGAAGCTTTCTTT. This gives the protein CASSAAGGGTEAFF. Supplemented by reference TRBV9 and TRBJ1-1, the full variable domain reads DSGVTQTPKHLITATGQRVTLRCSPRSGDLSVYWYQQSLDQGLQFLIQYYNGEERAKGNILERFSAQQFPDLHSELNLSSLELGDSALYFCASSAAGGGTEAFFGQGTRLTVV.

The chain joins TRBV12-5 to TRBJ2-1; the D gene is possibly TRBD1 (6 bases). The CDR3 loop spans 14 amino acids. Germline assignment: CDR1 LGHNT and CDR2 FRNRAP. V was clipped by 4 bases and J by 7 bases, with 14 bases between them. CDR3 DNA: TGTGCTAGTGGTTACCGTCAGGGGCGGAATGAGCAGTTCTTC. Encoded protein: CASGYRQGRNEQFF. Full variable domain (outside the CDR3, taken from reference TRBV12-5 and TRBJ2-1): DARVTQTPRHKVTEMGQEVTMRCQPILGHNTVFWYRQTMMQGLELLAYFRNRAPLDDSGMPKDRFSAEMPDATLATLKIQPSEPRDSAVYFCASGYRQGRNEQFFGPGTRLTVL.

This clonotype was recorded at least ten times. The chain links TRBV4-2 to TRBJ2-4; TRBD2 matches 9 bases. Germline CDR1 LGHNA, CDR2 YNFKEQ. The junction had 8 bases not matched to a gene; V was cut back by 3 bases and J by 8 bases. This CDR3 is 15 amino acids long. This chain's CDR3 is CASSHKGLAGDIQYF. The DNA of the CDR3 is TGTGCCAGCAGCCATAAGGGACTAGCCGGCGACATTCAGTACTTC.

The chain is built from TRBV12-3 or TRBV12-4 and TRBJ2-1; 10 bases match TRBD2. CDR3 length equals 15 residues. V shed 5 bases, J shed 2 bases, and the junction held 3 bases outside the gene matches. The CDR3 sequence is CASSVGTSAYNEQFF. In DNA, the CDR3 is TGTGCCAGCAGTGTGGGGACTAGCGCCTACAATGAGCAGTTCTTC.

This clonotype was recorded a few times. The genes are TRBV18 and TRBJ2-7; D is undetermined. The CDR3 consists of 12 residues. V was trimmed by 2 bases and J by 0 bases, leaving 2 bases between them. Germline assignment: CDR1 KGHSH and CDR2 LQKENI. The CDR3 DNA follows: TGTGCCAGCTCACCAAACTCCTACGAGCAGTACTTC. Translation: CASSPNSYEQYF.

The rearrangement joins TRBV20-1 to TRBJ2-7; the match to TRBD1 covers 7 bases. The CDR3 has 14 amino acids. Germline V CDR1 and CDR2: DFQATT, SNEGSKA (reference sequence). This CDR3 reads CSAEGKGALYEQYF. The DNA for the CDR3 is TGCAGCGCTGAGGGAAAGGGGGCTCTATACGAGCAGTACTTC.

The genes are TRBV4-2 and TRBJ2-5; D might be TRBD1 (5 bases). With 0 bases removed from V and 5 bases from J, the gap between germline ends came to 10 bases. CDR3 size: 14 residues. From germline, CDR1 is LGHNA and CDR2 YNFKEQ. CDR3 amino acids: CASSQDWGRETQYF. CDR3 sequence (DNA): TGTGCCAGCAGCCAAGATTGGGGCCGTGAGACCCAGTACTTC.

This clonotype was observed at least ten times. This rearrangement joins TRBV12-3 or TRBV12-4 to TRBJ1-5; 8 bases line up with TRBD1. Losses at the gene ends were 3 bases for V and 4 bases for J; bases not matched to a gene: 8. This CDR3 is 16 amino acids long. The CDR3 region has the DNA TGTGCCAGCAGTTTCCAGGGGGCAGGCTCTAATCAGCCCCAGCATTTT. This codes for CASSFQGAGSNQPQHF.

This clonotype was detected once. The genes are TRBV20-1 and TRBJ2-6, with D maybe TRBD1 (6 bases). Germline V gives CDR1 DFQATT, CDR2 SNEGSKA (reference sequence). V was clipped by 3 bases and J by 0 bases, with 9 bases between them. The CDR3 sequence is 15 residues long. The CDR3 loop is CSASTGSSGANVLTF. CDR3 coding DNA: TGCAGTGCTAGTACAGGGAGCTCTGGGGCCAACGTCCTGACTTTC.

The J gene is TRBJ2-1, the V gene TRBV12-3 or TRBV12-4, with TRBD2 identical over 9 bases. J lost 1 base, V lost 5 bases, and 9 bases had no gene match. The CDR3 is 17 residues long. CDR3 loop: CASSPTPSGNSYNEQFF. Written as DNA, the CDR3 is TGTGCCAGCAGTCCTACCCCTAGCGGGAATTCCTACAATGAGCAGTTCTTC.